This TCR beta chain was sequenced during a study of radiation and T cells in renal cell carcinoma. The protocol was immunoSEQ multiplex PCR, while the TCRdb copy is restricted to in-frame clones and leaves out a portion. The sample lists fewer than 150,000 clones, 88% occurring once. Time point given: blood 2 weeks post-SBRT. Treatment of the sample: 15 Gy SBRT to primary tumor, nephrectomy 4 weeks later. Radiation-treated patients gave blood at baseline, week 2 and week 4. The patient's renal cell carcinoma had clear cell pathology. This CDR3 region has 17 residues. The germline V gene has CDR1 SGHTA and CDR2 FQGTGA. The V gene lost 2 bases and the J gene lost 1 base, with 17 bases spanning the gap.

The starting material was blood, obtained from a patient whose treatment included radiotherapy and nephrectomy. The J gene is TRBJ1-1, the V gene TRBV7-3, with D perhaps matching TRBD1 (6 bases). The source is a woman in her 70s with renal cell carcinoma. Written as DNA, the CDR3 is TGTGCCAGCAGCTTATCCCAATCGGGGGCCCCGAACACTGAAGCTTTCTTT. Translating it yields CASSLSQSGAPNTEAFF.